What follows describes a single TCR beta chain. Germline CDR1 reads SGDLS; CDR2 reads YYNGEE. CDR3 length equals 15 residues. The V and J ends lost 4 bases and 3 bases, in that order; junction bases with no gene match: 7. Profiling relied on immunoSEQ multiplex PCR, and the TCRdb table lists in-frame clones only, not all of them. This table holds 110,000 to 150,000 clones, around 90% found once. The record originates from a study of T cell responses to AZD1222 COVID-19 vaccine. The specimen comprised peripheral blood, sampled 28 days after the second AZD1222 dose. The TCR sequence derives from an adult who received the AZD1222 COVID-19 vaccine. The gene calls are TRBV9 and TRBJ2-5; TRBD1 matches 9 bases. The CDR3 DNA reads TGTGCCAGCAGCCCTGGGGGGACAGGGAAAGAGACCCAGTACTTC. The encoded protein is CASSPGGTGKETQYF.